Below, 21 T cell receptor beta chains from the same sample are listed, as sequenced in a study of CD8 T cells in Susac syndrome. A quantity of about 0.5 to 1 ug RNA underwent reverse transcription using random hexamers. TCRdb passed the immunoSEQ multiplex PCR reads through MiXCR, listing each CDR3 protein once. The table includes some 120,000 distinct CDR3 sequences, around 90% detected once. The material sequenced was CD4+ T cells from PBMCs. The receptors shown here come from a human donor in good health.

CDR3 loop: CASSPVRGFGNTIYF. Written as DNA, the CDR3 is TGTGCCAGCAGCCCAGTCCGGGGGTTCGGAAACACCATATATTTT. The chain is built from TRBV7-2 and TRBJ1-3; tentatively, D is TRBD1 (5 bases). V lost 5 bases to trimming and J lost 4 bases, with 15 bases between them. Germline assignment: CDR1 SGHTA and CDR2 FQGNSA. This CDR3 is built from 15 residues.

This chain links TRBV6-1 with TRBJ2-2; 12 bases agree with TRBD2. The CDR3 has 16 amino acids. J gave up 4 bases and V 4 bases, and 4 bases lay outside the gene matches. Germline-derived CDR1 and CDR2 are MNHNS and SASEGT. The CDR3 coding sequence is TGTGCCAGCAGTGTCCTAGCGGGAGGGCCCACCGGGGAGCTGTTTTTT. Protein sequence: CASSVLAGGPTGELFF.

The V call is TRBV7-3, the J call TRBJ1-6, with a weak D call TRBD1 (6 bases). The V gene lost 5 bases and the J gene lost 4 bases, with 12 bases spanning the gap. Looked up from germline, CDR1 is SGHTA and CDR2 is FQGTGA. The CDR3 spans 15 residues. The CDR3 loop is CASSPTGQYNSPLHF. The CDR3 region has the DNA TGTGCCAGCAGCCCGACGGGACAATATAATTCACCCCTCCACTTT.

V gene TRBV5-6 combines with J gene TRBJ2-7; tentative D call: TRBD2 (5 bases). Germline assignment: CDR1 SGHDT and CDR2 YYEEEE. V lost 0 bases and J lost 4, with 11 bases in between. The CDR3 totals 14 residues. CDR3 amino acids: CASSLGGLQYEQYF. The CDR3 DNA is TGTGCCAGCAGCTTGGGAGGACTCCAATACGAGCAGTACTTC.

The gene calls are TRBV2 and TRBJ1-2; no firm D call. The CDR3 sequence is 13 residues long. Trimming took 3 bases from V and 4 from J, leaving 9 bases between them. Germline CDR1 and CDR2: SNHLY and FYNNEI. CDR3 loop: CASSDRSIYGYTF. Here the CDR3 DNA reads TGTGCCAGCAGTGACAGGAGTATCTATGGCTACACCTTC.

The chain is built from TRBV5-4 and TRBJ2-1; the match to TRBD2 covers 10 bases. J gave up 0 bases and V 0 bases, and 0 bases lay outside the gene matches. Germline V gene sequence: CDR1 SGHNT, CDR2 YYREEE (reference sequence). The CDR3 totals 16 residues. CDR3 in DNA: TGTGCCAGCAGCTTGGGGACTAGCGGCTCCTACAATGAGCAGTTCTTC. Protein: CASSLGTSGSYNEQFF.

V and J are TRBV6-2 or TRBV6-3 and TRBJ2-2; 7 nucleotides match TRBD2. The V gene's germline CDR1 is MNHEY and CDR2 SVGEGT. The CDR3 is 16 amino acids. V trimming: 6 bases; J trimming: 7 bases; junction bases outside the gene matches: 14. In DNA, the CDR3 is TGTGCCAGCAGCCCTTCTAGGGGCGGGAGCGGCGGGGAGCTGTTTTTT. Its translation is CASSPSRGGSGGELFF.

This sequence joins TRBV13 and TRBJ2-1; 8 nucleotides align to TRBD2. The CDR3 contains 14 residues. The germline V gene has CDR1 PRHDT and CDR2 FYEKMQ (reference sequence). V was clipped by 5 bases and J by 9 bases; unmatched bases: 9. The CDR3 protein is CASSRPGLGPEQFF. CDR3 nucleotide sequence: TGTGCCAGCAGCCGTCCGGGACTAGGCCCTGAGCAGTTCTTC.

The chain is built from TRBV13 and TRBJ2-3; D may be TRBD2 (5 bases). The V gene's germline CDR1 is PRHDT and CDR2 FYEKMQ (reference sequence). This CDR3 is built from 16 residues. Deletions cut 1 base from V and 0 bases from J, with 11 bases between. CDR3: CASSLVKSGSTDTQYF. CDR3 DNA: TGTGCCAGCAGCTTAGTAAAGTCGGGGAGCACAGATACGCAGTATTTT.

The rearrangement links TRBV19 to TRBJ2-1; 7 bases match TRBD1. In germline, CDR1 is LNHDA, CDR2 SQIVND (reference sequence). The J segment lost 2 bases and the V segment lost 7 bases, leaving 5 bases of the junction unmatched. CDR3 length: 14 amino acids. In DNA form, the CDR3 reads TGTGCCAGTAACCGACAGGGCCCCTACAATGAGCAGTTCTTC. This translates into CASNRQGPYNEQFF.

The rearrangement uses TRBV12-3 or TRBV12-4 and TRBJ1-2; a weak D match, TRBD1 (6 bases). CDR3 length: 11 amino acids. Deletions cut 10 bases from V and 8 bases from J, with 14 bases between. CDR3 bases: TGTGCCACCTCGGGACACGCGGGCTACACCTTC. The encoded protein is CATSGHAGYTF.

V and J are TRBV7-3 and TRBJ2-2; D not resolved. The CDR3 extends over 13 amino acids. Germline CDR1 and CDR2: SGHTA and FQGTGA. The V gene lost 4 bases and the J gene lost 0 bases, with 3 bases spanning the gap. CDR3 sequence: CASSSTNTGELFF. CDR3 bases: TGTGCCAGCAGCTCCACGAACACCGGGGAGCTGTTTTTT.

J is TRBJ2-3 and V is TRBV29-1; D gene ambiguous. CDR1 SQVTM and CDR2 ANQGSEA come from the germline V gene. The CDR3 totals 12 residues. V was cut by 0 bases and J by 6 bases, with 7 bases left in between. The CDR3 sequence is CSVEEPRDTQYF. The CDR3 DNA reads as TGCAGCGTTGAAGAGCCCAGGGATACGCAGTATTTT.

The V call is TRBV5-4, the J call TRBJ2-5; 10 nucleotides line up with TRBD1. V shed 0 bases, J shed 5 bases, and the junction held 4 bases outside the gene matches. In germline, CDR1 is SGHNT, CDR2 YYREEE (reference sequence). There are 15 residues in the CDR3. The CDR3 DNA reads as TGTGCCAGCAGCTTGGGGGACAGGGGTAGGGAGACCCAGTACTTC. It is translated as CASSLGDRGRETQYF.

This chain connects TRBV30 to TRBJ1-1; D uncertain. Germline V lookup: CDR1 GTSNPN, CDR2 SVGIG (reference sequence). V lost 2 bases and J lost 8, with 12 bases in between. This CDR3 comprises 12 residues. The DNA of the CDR3 is TGTGCCTGGAGTTCGGGCTCCCGCGAAGCTTTCTTT. Protein sequence: CAWSSGSREAFF.

V gene TRBV10-3 combines with J gene TRBJ1-6; the match to TRBD1 covers 12 bases. Germline V gene lookup returns CDR1 ENHRY and CDR2 SYGVKD. There are 16 residues in the CDR3. Trimming at V came to 6 bases and at J to 8 bases, leaving 8 bases not matched to a gene. The CDR3 coding sequence is TGTGCCATCAGCCCCTCCGGGACAGGGGGCGATTCACCCCTCCACTTT. Translated: CAISPSGTGGDSPLHF.

This chain connects TRBV7-9 to TRBJ1-1; no reliable D call. Trimming cost V 4 bases and J 2 bases, with 11 bases left between them. The germline gives CDR1 SEHNR, CDR2 FQNEAQ (reference sequence). This CDR3 has 14 residues. CDR3 sequence (DNA): TGTGCCAGCAGCTCTTCCGGTCCTAACACTGAAGCTTTCTTT. Its protein product is CASSSSGPNTEAFF.

This chain connects TRBV10-3 to TRBJ2-4; TRBD2 matches 10 bases. From germline, CDR1 is ENHRY and CDR2 SYGVKD. The CDR3 runs to 17 residues. Trimming took 3 bases from V and 3 from J; bases not matched to a gene: 8. The CDR3 region has the DNA TGTGCCATCAGTGAATCTAGCGGGGGCACCGGCAAAAACATTCAGTACTTC. Translating it yields CAISESSGGTGKNIQYF.

This chain uses TRBV23-1 with TRBJ2-7; TRBD1 might be the D (5 bases). TRBV23-1 is classed as an ORF, of uncertain function. The CDR3 is made up of 17 amino acids. Deletions cut 3 bases from V and 0 bases from J, with 18 bases between. The CDR3 DNA follows: TGCGCCAGCAGTCAGCCCCTTATTAGGACATACTCCTACGAGCAGTACTTC. It yields the protein CASSQPLIRTYSYEQYF.

CDR3 protein: CASSPQGMNTEAFF. The CDR3 DNA reads as TGTGCCAGCTCACCACAGGGTATGAACACTGAAGCTTTCTTT. This chain connects TRBV18 to TRBJ1-1; D is unresolved. The CDR3 is 14 residues long. V was shortened by 1 base and J by 0 bases, with 6 bases between the two germline ends. Germline values: CDR1 KGHSH, CDR2 LQKENI.

This rearrangement joins TRBV6-2 or TRBV6-3 to TRBJ2-5; TRBD1 aligns across 7 bases. V was clipped by 5 bases and J by 5 bases; unmatched bases: 5. CDR3 length equals 13 residues. From germline, CDR1 is MNHEY and CDR2 SVGEGT. The DNA of the CDR3 is TGTGCCAGCAGTGACAGGGTACGGGAGACCCAGTACTTC. It is translated as CASSDRVRETQYF.